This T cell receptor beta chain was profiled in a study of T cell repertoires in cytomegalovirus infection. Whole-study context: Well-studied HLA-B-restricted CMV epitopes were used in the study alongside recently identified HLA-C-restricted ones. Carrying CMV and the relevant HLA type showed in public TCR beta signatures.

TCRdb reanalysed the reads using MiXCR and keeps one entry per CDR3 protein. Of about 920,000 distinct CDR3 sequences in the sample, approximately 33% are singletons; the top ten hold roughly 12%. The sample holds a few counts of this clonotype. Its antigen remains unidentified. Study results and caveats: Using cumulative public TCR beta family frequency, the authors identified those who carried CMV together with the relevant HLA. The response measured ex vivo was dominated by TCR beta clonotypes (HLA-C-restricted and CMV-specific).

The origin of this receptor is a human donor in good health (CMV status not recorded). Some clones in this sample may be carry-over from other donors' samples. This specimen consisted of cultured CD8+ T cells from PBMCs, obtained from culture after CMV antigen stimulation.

CDR3 sequence reads: CASSVISSGANVLTF. CDR3 bases: TGTGCCAGCAGCGTAATTTCCTCTGGGGCCAACGTCCTGACTTTC. This chain links TRBV7-9 with TRBJ2-6; D ambiguous. Trimming cost V 5 bases and J 0 bases, with 8 bases left between them. Per the germline V gene, CDR1 is SEHNR and CDR2 is FQNEAQ (reference sequence). The CDR3 covers 15 residues.